This is a list of T cell receptor beta chains from one sample in a study of CD8+CD57+ T cells in acquired aplastic anemia. Each CDR3 protein gets one entry after TCRdb re-called the reads with MiXCR. This table has roughly 250,000 distinct CDR3 sequences, 45% to 50% appearing once. Sequenced material: sorted CD4+, CD8+, or CD8+CD57+ T cells (not recorded which) from PBMCs. These receptors originate from a human donor with aplastic anemia. Each CDR3 is given with its conserved first and last residue.

v_call cdr3_aa
TRBV15 CATSRASTGTGELFF
TRBV9 CASSVRDRRITIYF
TRBV4-1 CASSGDSRNQPQHF
TRBV7-2 CASSSPWTVDRVTDTQYF
TRBV7-2 CASSNTRDSSYNEQFF
TRBV6-4 CASSDSDSTEAFF
TRBV4-2 CASSQAGTGGTYNSPLHF
TRBV30 CAWSPLLGLNTEAFF
TRBV7-9 CASSGGGTDYNEQLF
TRBV10-3 CAVQQGDNSPLHF
TRBV7-3 CASSSNPGRGDYGYTF
TRBV2 CAEQDRGSSNYGYTF
TRBV20-1 CSAPPRGHNNYGYTF
TRBV7-6 CASSPATGTTQEVVF
TRBV9 CASSPGQLSPLHF
TRBV6-1 CASTGLAGVSEQYF
TRBV12-3/TRBV12-4 CASSQAETQYF
TRBV6-5 CASSLEVQGSEQYF
TRBV27 CASGKRVNEQFF
TRBV15 CATSSPTGTGAEAFF
TRBV20-1 CSASRDSSQETQYF
TRBV12-5 CASGLPDRGRDQPQHF
TRBV5-8 CASSSRTGDGAYEQYF
TRBV6-2/TRBV6-3 CASRSAPWTLYGYTF
TRBV25-1 CASTRGELPREQYF
TRBV20-1 CSAAGTEPPEQYF
TRBV9 CASTGAGETDTQYF
TRBV9 CASGGGTHEQFF
TRBV9 CASASSGGEIETQYF
TRBV7-9 CASSSTGRENNEQFF
TRBV2 CASSFGTEDGYTF
TRBV19 CASSIGTSGSSEQFF
TRBV29-1 CSATGTAYEQYF
TRBV28 CASSVVETGFHGTEAFF
TRBV9 CASSVGGDINTEAFF
TRBV5-1 CASSSQRGSYNEQFF
TRBV15 CATTPLSGDTGELFF
TRBV30 CAWSGNEGGNSPLHF
TRBV19 CASSIAQGDTDTQYF
TRBV29-1 CSAGQGTSYEQYF
TRBV9 CASSVEGLSTEAFF
TRBV24-1 CATSDPDYVNEQFF
TRBV13 CASSFQSSYTEAFF
TRBV5-1 CASSLDVGGTRYGYTF
TRBV11-2 CASSPLRPGKAYEQYF
TRBV7-3 CASSLGGGQTDTQYF
TRBV7-6 CASSLALSAGAGEKLFF
TRBV7-2 CASSLVDRVQETQYF
TRBV7-9 CASASGASYEQYF
TRBV12-5 CASAPRDISTDTQYF
TRBV5-1 CASSLKQGREQYF
TRBV2 CASQQGTGANVLTF
TRBV7-6 CASSPEMSGTYEQYF
TRBV7-6 CASISGGTQETQYF